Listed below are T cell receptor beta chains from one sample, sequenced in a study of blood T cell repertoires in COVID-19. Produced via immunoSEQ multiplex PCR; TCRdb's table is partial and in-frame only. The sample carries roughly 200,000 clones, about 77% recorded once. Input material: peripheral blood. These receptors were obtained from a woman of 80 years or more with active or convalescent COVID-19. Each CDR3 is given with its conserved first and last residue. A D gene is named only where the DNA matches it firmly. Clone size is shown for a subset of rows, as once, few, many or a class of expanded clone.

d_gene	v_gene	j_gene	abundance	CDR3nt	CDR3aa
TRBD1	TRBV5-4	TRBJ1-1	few	TGTGCCAGCAGCTTACAGGGGGCAAACACTGAAGCTTTCTTT	CASSLQGANTEAFF
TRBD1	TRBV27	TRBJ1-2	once	TGTGCCAGCAGACCTACAGGGGGCGCGTGGGGCTACACCTTC	CASRPTGGAWGYTF
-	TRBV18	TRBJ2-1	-	TGTGCCAGCTCACAGTTACAGGGCTACAATGAGCAGTTCTTC	CASSQLQGYNEQFF
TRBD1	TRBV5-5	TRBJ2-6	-	TGTGCCAGCAGCTCGCGAACAGGGGGCTCTGGGGCCAACGTCCTGACTTTC	CASSSRTGGSGANVLTF
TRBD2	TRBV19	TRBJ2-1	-	TGTGCCAGTAGCCCTAGCGGGGGGGCCGTTCATGAGCAGTTCTTC	CASSPSGGAVHEQFF
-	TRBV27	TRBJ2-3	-	TGTGCCAGCAGTTTAAGGGTGACAGGAACACACAGAAATACGCAGTATTTT	CASSLRVTGTHRNTQYF
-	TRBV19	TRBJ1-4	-	TGTGCCAGTAGTATAGCATCAAGGGGAGAAAAACTGTTTTTT	CASSIASRGEKLFF
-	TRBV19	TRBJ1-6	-	TGTGCCAGTAGTATGAAGGGGCAGGCCGCCTATAATTCACCCCTCCACTTT	CASSMKGQAAYNSPLHF
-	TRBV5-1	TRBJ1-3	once	TGCGCCAGCAGCGCGGACAGCCTACGCTCTGGAAACACCATATATTTT	CASSADSLRSGNTIYF
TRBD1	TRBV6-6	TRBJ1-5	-	TGTGCCAGCAGCTTCGGACAGGGCAATCAGCCCCAGCATTTT	CASSFGQGNQPQHF
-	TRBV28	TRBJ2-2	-	TGTGCCAGCAGCCGGGGGGCTACCTTCACCGGGGAGCTGTTTTTT	CASSRGATFTGELFF
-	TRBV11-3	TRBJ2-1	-	TGTGCCAGCAGCTTAGAATCCGGGAATGAGCAGTTCTTC	CASSLESGNEQFF
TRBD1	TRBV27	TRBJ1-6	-	TGTGCCAGCAGTACCAGACAGGGGGTCTATAATTCACCCCTCCACTTT	CASSTRQGVYNSPLHF
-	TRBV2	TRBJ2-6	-	TGTGCCGGACTTACCCTCCGACAGGTCCCTCTGGGGGCCAACGTCCTGACTTTC	CAGLTLRQVPLGANVLTF
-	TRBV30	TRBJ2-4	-	TGTGCCTGGAGTGTACTCGGGGTTGTCGGCAAAAACATTCAGTACTTC	CAWSVLGVVGKNIQYF
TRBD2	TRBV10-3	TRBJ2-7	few	TGTGCCATCAGCTCATGGGGGGGTTCTGCCTACGAGCAGTACTTC	CAISSWGGSAYEQYF
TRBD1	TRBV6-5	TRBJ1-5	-	TGTGCCAGCAGTATGGACAGGGTCAAAAATCAGCCCCAGCATTTT	CASSMDRVKNQPQHF
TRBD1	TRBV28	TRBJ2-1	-	TGTGCCAGCAGTTTTTCAATTATAAGCGGGACAGGGAGAAACAATGAGCAGTTCTTC	CASSFSIISGTGRNNEQFF
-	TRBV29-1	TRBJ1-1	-	TGCAGCGTTGCCGGGGCGGGGGGCTACGGCACTGAAGCTTTCTTT	CSVAGAGGYGTEAFF
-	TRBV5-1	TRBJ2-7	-	TGCGCCAGCAGAATGGACACGAGCTCCTACGAGCAGTACTTC	CASRMDTSSYEQYF
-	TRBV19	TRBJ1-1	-	TGTGCCAGTAGTACGACAGGAAACACTGAAGCTTTCTTT	CASSTTGNTEAFF
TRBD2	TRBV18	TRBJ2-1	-	TGTGCCAGCTCACCGACAGCGGGGTACAATGAGCAGTTCTTC	CASSPTAGYNEQFF
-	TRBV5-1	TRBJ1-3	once	TGCGCCAGCCGCCAGGCAGGTAGCTCTGGAAACACCATATATTTT	CASRQAGSSGNTIYF
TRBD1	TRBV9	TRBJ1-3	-	TGTGCCAGCAGCGTAGGTTACAGGGGGCCTTATCGCTCTGGAAACACCATATATTTT	CASSVGYRGPYRSGNTIYF
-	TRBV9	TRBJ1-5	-	TGTGCCAGCAGCGTAGGCGGGTCGGATAGCAATCAGCCCCAGCATTTT	CASSVGGSDSNQPQHF
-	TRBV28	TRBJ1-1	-	TGTGCCAGCAGTTTAGGGTTGGGGGGGAGAACTGAAGCTTTCTTT	CASSLGLGGRTEAFF
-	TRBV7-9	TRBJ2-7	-	TGTGCCAGCAGCCATAACAGGGCCCCCTACGAGCAGTACTTC	CASSHNRAPYEQYF
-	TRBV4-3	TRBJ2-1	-	TGCGCCAGCAGCCAGAATTATGGCGGAAACAATGAGCAGTTCTTC	CASSQNYGGNNEQFF
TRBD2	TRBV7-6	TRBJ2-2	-	TGTGCCAGCAGCTACGCTAGCGGCGCGAACACCGGGGAGCTGTTTTTT	CASSYASGANTGELFF
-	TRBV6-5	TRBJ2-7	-	TGTGCCAGCAGGATTCCGGGACAACTCTACGAGCAGTACTTC	CASRIPGQLYEQYF
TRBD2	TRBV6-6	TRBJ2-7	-	TGTGCCAGCAGTCCCGGGTACCGTGAATGGACTAGCGGGGGGAATGAGCAGTACTTC	CASSPGYREWTSGGNEQYF
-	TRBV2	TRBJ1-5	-	TGTGCCAGCAGTGAAGGGTTGAGTCTGAATCAGCCCCAGCATTTT	CASSEGLSLNQPQHF
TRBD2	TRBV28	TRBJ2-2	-	TGTGCCAGCAGTTCAAGGACTAGCGGGAACACCGGGGAGCTGTTTTTT	CASSSRTSGNTGELFF
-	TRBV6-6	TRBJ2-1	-	TGTGCCAGCAGTCACAACAGCGGGCCCTCCTACAATGAGCAGTTCTTC	CASSHNSGPSYNEQFF
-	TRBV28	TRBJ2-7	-	TGTGCCACCCGATTAGGGGCTAGGACATACGAGCAGTACTTC	CATRLGARTYEQYF
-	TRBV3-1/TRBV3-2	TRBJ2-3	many	TGTGCCAGCAGCCAAGATAGTCGAGATACGCAGTATTTT	CASSQDSRDTQYF
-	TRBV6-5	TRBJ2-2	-	TGTGCCAGCAAGGGCAGGGTAAACACCGGGGAGCTGTTTTTT	CASKGRVNTGELFF
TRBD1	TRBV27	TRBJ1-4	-	TGTGCCAGCAGTTTCCTCGCCCACAGGGGGCCTGGGGAACTGTTTTTT	CASSFLAHRGPGELFF
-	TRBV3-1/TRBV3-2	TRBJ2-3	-	TGTGCCAGCAGTAACCAGGCGGATACGCAGTATTTT	CASSNQADTQYF
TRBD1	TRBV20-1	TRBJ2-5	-	TGCAGTGCTAGTAAGGGGGCGGTGGAGACCCAGTACTTC	CSASKGAVETQYF
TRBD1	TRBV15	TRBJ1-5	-	TGTGCCACCAGCAGATACCGACAGGGAAGCAATCAGCCCCAGCATTTT	CATSRYRQGSNQPQHF
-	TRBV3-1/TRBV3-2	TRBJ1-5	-	TGTGCCAGCAGCCATGGACTGTCGAATCAGCCCCAGCATTTT	CASSHGLSNQPQHF
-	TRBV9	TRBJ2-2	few	TGTGCCAGCAGCCCCCAGCGGTGGCCCGGGGAGCTGTTTTTT	CASSPQRWPGELFF
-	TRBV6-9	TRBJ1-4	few	TGTGCCAGCACATTCCCGACAGGCGGAGATGAAAAACTGTTTTTT	CASTFPTGGDEKLFF
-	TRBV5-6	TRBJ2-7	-	TGTGCCAGCAGCTCGGAGACGGAGAAATACTACGAGCAGTACTTC	CASSSETEKYYEQYF
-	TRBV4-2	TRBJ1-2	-	TGTGCCAGCAGCCAAGGACAGCTCCTAAACTATGGCTACACCTTC	CASSQGQLLNYGYTF
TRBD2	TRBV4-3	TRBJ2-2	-	TGCGCCAGCAGCCAAGATGCTAGCGGGGGTATCGGGGAGCTGTTTTTT	CASSQDASGGIGELFF
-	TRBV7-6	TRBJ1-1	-	TGTGCCAGCAGCTTAAAGCCGGGGGGGCTCGTCACTGAAGCTTTCTTT	CASSLKPGGLVTEAFF
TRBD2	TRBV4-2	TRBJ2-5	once	TGTGCCAGCAGCCATGGGACTAGCGGGGGACCGGGAGAGACCCAGTACTTC	CASSHGTSGGPGETQYF
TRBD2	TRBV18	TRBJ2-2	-	TGTGCCAGCCAAACCAACCCGAGCCCTAGCGGACACACCGGGGAGCTGTTTTTT	CASQTNPSPSGHTGELFF
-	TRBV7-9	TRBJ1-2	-	TGTGCCAGCAGCTTTCCAGGCCAGGCCCTCTATGGCTACACCTTC	CASSFPGQALYGYTF
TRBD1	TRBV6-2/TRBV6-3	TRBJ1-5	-	TGTGCCAGCAGTTCACAGGGGGCAAGGCAGCCCCAGCATTTT	CASSSQGARQPQHF
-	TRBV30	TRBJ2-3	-	TGTGCCTGGAGTGTTTTCGGGGGAGTAGCGGATACGCAGTATTTT	CAWSVFGGVADTQYF
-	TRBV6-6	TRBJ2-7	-	TGTGCCAGCAGCCCGGACAGCCTCGGGGAGCAGTACTTC	CASSPDSLGEQYF
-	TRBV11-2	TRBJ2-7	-	TGTGCCAGCAGCTTAATCTACGACTCCTACGAGCAGTACTTC	CASSLIYDSYEQYF